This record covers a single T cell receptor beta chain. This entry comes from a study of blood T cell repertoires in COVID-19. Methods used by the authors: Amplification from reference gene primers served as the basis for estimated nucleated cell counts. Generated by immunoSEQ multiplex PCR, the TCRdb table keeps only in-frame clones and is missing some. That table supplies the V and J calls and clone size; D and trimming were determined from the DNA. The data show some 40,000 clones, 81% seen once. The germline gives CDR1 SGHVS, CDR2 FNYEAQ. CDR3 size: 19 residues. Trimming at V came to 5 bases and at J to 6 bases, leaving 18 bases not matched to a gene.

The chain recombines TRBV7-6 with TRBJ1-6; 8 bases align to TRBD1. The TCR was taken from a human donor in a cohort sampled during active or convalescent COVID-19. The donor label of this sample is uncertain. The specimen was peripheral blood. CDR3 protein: CASSAYSPSGQDINSPLHF. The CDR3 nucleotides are TGTGCCAGCAGCGCATACTCCCCCTCGGGACAGGATATTAATTCACCCCTCCACTTT.